This TCR beta chain was retrieved from a study of CXCR3-negative and CXCR3-positive naive CD8 T cells. The CDR3 runs 17 residues. The TRB cDNA libraries were prepared by 5' RACE with UMI labels. TCRdb reprocessed the 5' RACE reads, with one entry per CDR3 protein and no DNA. The sample yields approximately 62,000 distinct CDR3 sequences, of which the top ten take up about 4.5%. The sequence came from a human donor in good health. Some clones in this sample may be carry-over from other donors' samples. The V call is TRBV23-1, the J call TRBJ2-7; TCRdb designates TRBD1, a call that cannot be tested without DNA. TRBV23-1 is marked as an open reading frame, function uncertain. The source material was naive CXCR3- CD8+ T cells from blood. Documented subset: CD45RO-CCR7+CD27+CD95- naive CD8+ T cells lacking CXCR3 (TNR3-). CDR3 in amino acids: CASSQPAVGPGGYEQYF.